This entry features one TCR beta chain sequence. Its antigen is currently unknown. This CDR3 is built from 16 residues. V lost 5 bases to trimming and J lost 5 bases, with 19 bases between them. Germline CDR1 is SGHTA and CDR2 is FQGNSA. Study conclusions and caveats: Tumor Treg TCRs overlapped most with tumor naive CD4+ cells.

TCRdb recomputed calls from the 5' RACE reads with MiXCR, one row per CDR3 protein. The data show roughly 8,600 distinct CDR3 sequences, roughly half seen once. Sequences were obtained from memory CD4+ T cells sorted from a lymph node. The subset: memory CD4+ T cells, CD4+CD45RO+CD25-. This TCR was recovered from a female donor with breast cancer. The chain employs TRBV7-2 and TRBJ2-1; a weak D match, TRBD1 (5 bases). The CDR3 reads CASSAPGIPLHNEQFF. The CDR3, as DNA: TGTGCCAGCAGCGCCCCAGGGATTCCCCTACACAATGAGCAGTTCTTC.